Described below is a single TCR beta chain sequence and its context. The sample belongs to a study of blood T cell repertoires in COVID-19. Study information: Italy, Spain and the United States were the sources of the convalescent and acute COVID-19 samples. Nucleic acid was either cDNA or gDNA, and it came from T cells, B-cell-depleted T cells, or PBMCs.

Under the authors' procedure: The assay estimated nucleated cells by amplifying reference gene primers. Sequencing used immunoSEQ multiplex PCR; TCRdb keeps in-frame clones, though not all of them. That table is the source of V, J and clone size, and D and trimming were worked out from the DNA. This table holds roughly 100,000 clones, about 76% found once. Looked up from germline, CDR1 is MNHNS and CDR2 is SASEGT. The V end lost 2 bases, the J end lost 4 bases, and 14 bases lay between the germline ends. The CDR3 covers 15 residues. The rearrangement joins TRBV6-1 to TRBJ1-2; D perhaps matches TRBD1 (5 bases). The specimen was peripheral blood. The TCR was taken from a woman over 75 with acute or convalescent COVID-19. CDR3 coding DNA: TGTGCCAGCAGTGAAAGGGCAGGGCTTGCCTATGGCTACACCTTC. Amino acid sequence: CASSERAGLAYGYTF.